This T cell receptor (beta chain) originates from a study of cytotoxic CD8 clonotypes in ibrutinib-treated CLL. Overall study: The study recorded mean values of approximately 260,000 productive templates and approximately 100,000 productive rearrangements per sample.

TCRdb's copy holds only in-frame clones and misses some; the assay was immunoSEQ multiplex PCR. The table lists 65,000 to 85,000 clones, around four fifths of them singletons. CDR1 and CDR2 (germline): SGHVS, FNYEAQ. This CDR3 comprises 14 residues. The ends were cut back, 5 bases at V and 2 bases at J, with 12 bases in the middle. The TCR comes from a human donor with chronic lymphocytic leukemia. The chain joins TRBV7-6 to TRBJ1-1; D is possibly TRBD1 (6 bases). The sequencing used PBMCs, collected after 24 months of ibrutinib treatment. The CDR3 nucleotides read TGTGCCAGCAGCAAAGAAGGGGGAAACACTGAAGCTTTCTTT. This gives the protein CASSKEGGNTEAFF. Combining the CDR3 with reference TRBV7-6 and TRBJ1-1 gives the whole variable domain GAGVSQSPRYKVTKRGQDVALRCDPISGHVSLYWYRQALGQGPEFLTYFNYEAQQDKSGLPNDRFSAERPEGSISTLTIQRTEQRDSAMYRCASSKEGGNTEAFFGQGTRLTVV.